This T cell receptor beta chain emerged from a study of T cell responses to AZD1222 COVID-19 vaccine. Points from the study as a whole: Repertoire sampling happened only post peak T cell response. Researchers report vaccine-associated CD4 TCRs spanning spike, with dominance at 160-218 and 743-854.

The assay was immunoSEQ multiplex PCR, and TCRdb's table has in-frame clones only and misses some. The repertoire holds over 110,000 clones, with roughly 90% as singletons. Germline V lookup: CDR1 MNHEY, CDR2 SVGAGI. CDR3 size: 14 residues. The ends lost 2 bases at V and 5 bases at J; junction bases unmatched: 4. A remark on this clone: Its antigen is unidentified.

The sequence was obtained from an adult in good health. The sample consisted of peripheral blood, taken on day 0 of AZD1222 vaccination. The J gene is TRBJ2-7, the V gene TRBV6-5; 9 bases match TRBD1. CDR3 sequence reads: CASSYPGQGHEQYF. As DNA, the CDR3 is TGTGCCAGCAGTTACCCGGGACAGGGACACGAGCAGTACTTC.